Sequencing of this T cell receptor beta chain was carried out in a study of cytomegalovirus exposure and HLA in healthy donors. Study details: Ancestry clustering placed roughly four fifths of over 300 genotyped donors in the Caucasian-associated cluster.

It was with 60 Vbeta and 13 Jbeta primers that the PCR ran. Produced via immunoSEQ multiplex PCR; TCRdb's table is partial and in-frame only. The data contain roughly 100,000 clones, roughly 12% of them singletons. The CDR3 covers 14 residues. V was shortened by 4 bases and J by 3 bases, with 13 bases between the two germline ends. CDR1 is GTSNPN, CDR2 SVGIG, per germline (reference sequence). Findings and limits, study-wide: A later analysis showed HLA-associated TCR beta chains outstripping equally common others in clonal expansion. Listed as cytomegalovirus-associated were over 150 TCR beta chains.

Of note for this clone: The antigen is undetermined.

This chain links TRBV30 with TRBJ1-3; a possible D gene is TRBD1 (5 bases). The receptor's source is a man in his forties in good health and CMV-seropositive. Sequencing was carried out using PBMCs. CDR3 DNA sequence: TGTGCCTGGACCGGGGACTTCTTTGGAAACACCATATATTTT. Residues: CAWTGDFFGNTIYF.